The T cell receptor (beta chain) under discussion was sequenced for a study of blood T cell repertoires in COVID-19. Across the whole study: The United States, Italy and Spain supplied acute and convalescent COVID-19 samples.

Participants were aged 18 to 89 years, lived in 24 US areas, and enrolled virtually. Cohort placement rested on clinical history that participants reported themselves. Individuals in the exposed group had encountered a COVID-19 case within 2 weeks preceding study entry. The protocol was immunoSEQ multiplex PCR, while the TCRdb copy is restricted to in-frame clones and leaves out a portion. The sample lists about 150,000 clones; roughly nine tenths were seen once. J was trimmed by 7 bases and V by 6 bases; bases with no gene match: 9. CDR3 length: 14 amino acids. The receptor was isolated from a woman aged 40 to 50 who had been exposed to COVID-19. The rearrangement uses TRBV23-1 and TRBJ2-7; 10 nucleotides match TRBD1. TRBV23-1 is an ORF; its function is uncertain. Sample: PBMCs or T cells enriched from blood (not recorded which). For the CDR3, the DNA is TGCGCCAGCAGATGTTCGGACAGGGGGTCGGAGCAGTACTTC. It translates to CASRCSDRGSEQYF.